The rows below give T cell receptor beta chains drawn from one sample of a study of identical twins' blood T cells. A single record per CDR3 protein comes from TCRdb applying MiXCR to the 5' RACE reads. Of hundreds of thousands of distinct CDR3 sequences listed, approximately 30% are singletons. The sequenced material came from PBMCs. Every receptor here comes from a woman aged 18-49 years in good health. The CDR3 runs from the conserved cysteine through the conserved F or W. D genes are given only for firm matches. Clone size appears in some rows only: once, few, many, or a class for an expanded clone.

cdr3_aa,cdr3_nt,d_call,j_call,clone_size,v_call
CASSLGDSRAKLFF,TGTGCCAGCAGCTTAGGGGACAGCCGTGCAAAACTGTTTTTT,TRBD1,TRBJ1-4,-,TRBV7-2
CSARVRGGELFF,TGCAGTGCTAGAGTTCGAGGCGGGGAGCTGTTTTTT,-,TRBJ2-2,-,TRBV20-1
CASSLMSAGETQYF,TGTGCCAGCAGCTTGATGTCAGCCGGGGAGACCCAGTACTTC,-,TRBJ2-5,many,TRBV5-5
CASSLAGMNTEAFF,TGTGCCAGCAGCTTAGCTGGAATGAACACTGAAGCTTTCTTT,-,TRBJ1-1,many,TRBV5-1
CASGRLGPQHF,TGTGCCAGCGGCCGACTGGGGCCCCAGCATTTT,-,TRBJ1-5,few,TRBV12-3/TRBV12-4
CAISAEGNTEAFF,TGTGCCATCAGTGCTGAGGGGAACACTGAAGCTTTCTTT,-,TRBJ1-1,-,TRBV10-3
CSALRSTDTQYF,TGCAGTGCGTTGCGGAGCACAGATACGCAGTATTTT,-,TRBJ2-3,-,TRBV20-1
CSARGGGRREVLTDTQYF,TGCAGTGCTAGAGGGGGGGGAAGGCGGGAGGTTTTAACAGATACGCAGTATTTT,TRBD2,TRBJ2-3,-,TRBV20-1
CASRTGGGQPQHF,TGTGCCAGCAGAACAGGGGGCGGCCAGCCCCAGCATTTT,TRBD1,TRBJ1-5,-,TRBV2
CSASAGSGYTF,TGCAGTGCTAGCGCGGGCAGTGGCTACACCTTC,-,TRBJ1-2,few,TRBV20-1
CSARRGVDTEAFF,TGCAGTGCACGGCGAGGGGTTGACACTGAAGCTTTCTTT,-,TRBJ1-1,-,TRBV20-1
CASSSRTSDYGYTF,TGCGCCAGCAGCTCGAGGACAAGCGACTATGGCTACACCTTC,-,TRBJ1-2,few,TRBV5-1
CASRDTQSTGELFF,TGTGCCAGCAGAGATACTCAGAGCACCGGGGAGCTGTTTTTT,-,TRBJ2-2,many,TRBV2
CASNYNTEAFF,TGTGCCAGCAACTATAACACTGAAGCTTTCTTT,-,TRBJ1-1,-,TRBV12-3/TRBV12-4
CASRHLSGNRHNEQFF,TGTGCCAGCAGACACCTGAGCGGGAATAGACACAATGAGCAGTTCTTC,TRBD2,TRBJ2-1,few,TRBV6-6
CASTGQNSNTGELFF,TGTGCCAGCACCGGACAGAACTCGAACACCGGGGAGCTGTTTTTT,-,TRBJ2-2,-,TRBV6-6
CATSEIPRTACQETQYF,TGTGCCACCAGTGAAATACCCCGGACGGCATGCCAAGAGACCCAGTACTTC,-,TRBJ2-5,-,TRBV24-1
CSARSVAGAFSTDTQYF,TGCAGTGCTAGATCGGTAGCGGGAGCTTTTAGCACAGATACGCAGTATTTT,TRBD2,TRBJ2-3,-,TRBV20-1
CASRRPDGSPLHF,TGTGCCAGCAGACGACCGGACGGGTCACCCCTCCACTTT,-,TRBJ1-6,few,TRBV28
CASSVMDSYNEQFF,TGTGCCAGCAGCGTGATGGACAGCTACAATGAGCAGTTCTTC,-,TRBJ2-1,-,TRBV5-6
CASSQDRGKAFF,TGCGCCAGCAGCCAAGATAGGGGGAAGGCTTTCTTT,-,TRBJ1-1,few,TRBV4-3
CSVRSTNEKLFF,TGCAGCGTTCGTTCAACTAATGAAAAACTGTTTTTT,-,TRBJ1-4,many,TRBV29-1
CASSSWGLPGNTEAFF,TGTGCCAGCAGCTCCTGGGGACTGCCTGGGAACACTGAAGCTTTCTTT,-,TRBJ1-1,few,TRBV7-8
CSARWAGWQDTEAFF,TGCAGTGCTAGATGGGCAGGTTGGCAGGACACTGAAGCTTTCTTT,-,TRBJ1-1,-,TRBV20-1
CSAAWGGPSTDTQYF,TGCAGTGCTGCCTGGGGCGGGCCTAGCACAGATACGCAGTATTTT,-,TRBJ2-3,few,TRBV20-1
CASSYGTSGQPYGYTF,TGTGCCAGCAGTTACGGTACTTCGGGACAACCCTATGGCTACACCTTC,-,TRBJ1-2,-,TRBV6-2/TRBV6-3
CASSFYGSTDTQYF,TGTGCCAGCAGCTTTTATGGCAGCACAGATACGCAGTATTTT,-,TRBJ2-3,-,TRBV5-8
CASSTAGGRYNEQFF,TGTGCCAGTAGTACGGCGGGAGGACGGTACAATGAGCAGTTCTTC,TRBD2,TRBJ2-1,few,TRBV19
CASSTSTYRLNYGYTF,TGTGCCAGTAGTACTTCCACATACAGGCTCAACTATGGCTACACCTTC,-,TRBJ1-2,-,TRBV19
CASSYGLRTDTQYF,TGTGCCAGCAGCTACGGACTGCGCACAGATACGCAGTATTTT,-,TRBJ2-3,many,TRBV11-2
CSARALSGGVEQYF,TGCAGTGCTAGAGCTCTGTCCGGCGGGGTTGAGCAGTACTTC,-,TRBJ2-7,-,TRBV20-1
CASSRGLAGGPDTQYF,TGTGCCAGCAGCCGCGGACTAGCGGGGGGGCCAGATACGCAGTATTTT,TRBD2,TRBJ2-3,-,TRBV6-6
CAMSGTLREKLFF,TGTGCCATGTCCGGGACACTAAGGGAAAAACTGTTTTTT,-,TRBJ1-4,few,TRBV6-1
CASSLLSGGAYEQYF,TGTGCCAGCAGCTTGTTGTCAGGGGGCGCGTATGAGCAGTACTTC,TRBD1,TRBJ2-7,few,TRBV7-8
CASSLTQDLMNTEAFF,TGCGCCAGCAGCTTGACTCAGGACCTCATGAACACTGAAGCTTTCTTT,-,TRBJ1-1,-,TRBV5-1
CASSVTGANTEAFF,TGTGCCAGCAGCGTTACCGGGGCGAACACTGAAGCTTTCTTT,-,TRBJ1-1,many,TRBV9
CASRSGQINQPQHF,TGTGCCAGCAGAAGCGGACAGATCAATCAGCCCCAGCATTTT,-,TRBJ1-5,few,TRBV7-2
CASSYNGGIGTEASF,TGTGCCAGCAGTTACAATGGGGGTATAGGGACTGAAGCTTCCTTT,-,TRBJ1-1,-,TRBV6-5
CASSLGRAPSTDTQYF,TGTGCCAGCAGCTTAGGACGGGCTCCTAGCACAGATACGCAGTATTTT,-,TRBJ2-3,few,TRBV7-2
CSARDRRQGWGGELFF,TGCAGTGCTAGAGATAGGAGACAGGGATGGGGCGGGGAGCTGTTTTTT,TRBD1,TRBJ2-2,many,TRBV20-1
CASSLDWDSYNEQFF,TGTGCCAGCAGCTTGGATTGGGACTCCTACAATGAGCAGTTCTTC,-,TRBJ2-1,-,TRBV5-6
CASSGNGYTF,TGTGCCAGCAGTGGGAATGGCTACACCTTC,-,TRBJ1-2,many,TRBV2
CAISEAPRTANTEAFF,TGTGCCATCAGCGAGGCCCCCCGGACAGCGAACACTGAAGCTTTCTTT,-,TRBJ1-1,many,TRBV10-3
CASSMRQGNYGYTF,TGTGCCAGTAGTATGCGACAGGGCAACTATGGCTACACCTTC,TRBD1,TRBJ1-2,-,TRBV19
CASSLSPGGYEQYF,TGCGCCAGCAGCTTGTCGCCAGGGGGCTACGAGCAGTACTTC,TRBD1,TRBJ2-7,-,TRBV5-1
CSVVPETNYGYTF,TGCAGCGTTGTTCCGGAGACGAACTATGGCTACACCTTC,-,TRBJ1-2,few,TRBV29-1
CSALRDFGDEQFF,TGCAGTGCTCTCCGGGACTTCGGGGATGAGCAGTTCTTC,-,TRBJ2-1,many,TRBV20-1
CASSLADVTEQFF,TGTGCCAGCAGCTTAGCCGACGTGACTGAGCAGTTCTTC,-,TRBJ2-1,few,TRBV11-2